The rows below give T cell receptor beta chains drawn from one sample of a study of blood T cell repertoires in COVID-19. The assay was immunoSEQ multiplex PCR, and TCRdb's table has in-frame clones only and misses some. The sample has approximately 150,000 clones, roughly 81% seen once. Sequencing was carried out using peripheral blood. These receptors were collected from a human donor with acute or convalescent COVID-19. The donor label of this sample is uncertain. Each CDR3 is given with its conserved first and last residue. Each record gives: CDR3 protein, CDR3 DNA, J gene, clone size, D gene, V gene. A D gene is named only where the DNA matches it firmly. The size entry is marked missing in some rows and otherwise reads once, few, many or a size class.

CDR3 protein: CASRLRDRATDEQFF
CDR3 DNA: TGTGCCAGCAGACTACGGGACAGGGCTACGGATGAGCAGTTCTTC
J gene: TRBJ2-1
clone size: -
D gene: TRBD1
V gene: TRBV6-5

CDR3 protein: CASSLAVEGYTF
CDR3 DNA: TGTGCCAGCAGCTTGGCAGTGGAGGGCTACACCTTC
J gene: TRBJ1-2
clone size: -
D gene: -
V gene: TRBV5-6

CDR3 protein: CASSQTGISGNTIYF
CDR3 DNA: TGTGCCAGCAGCCAGACAGGGATCTCTGGAAACACCATATATTTT
J gene: TRBJ1-3
clone size: -
D gene: TRBD1
V gene: TRBV5-5

CDR3 protein: CASSFQAGNTIYF
CDR3 DNA: TGTGCCAGCAGCTTCCAGGCTGGAAACACCATATATTTT
J gene: TRBJ1-3
clone size: -
D gene: -
V gene: TRBV11-2

CDR3 protein: CASRPTSGSADTQYF
CDR3 DNA: TGCGCCAGCAGACCCACTAGCGGGAGTGCAGATACGCAGTATTTT
J gene: TRBJ2-3
clone size: -
D gene: TRBD2
V gene: TRBV5-1

CDR3 protein: CASSSHSSGGPLETQYF
CDR3 DNA: TGTGCCAGCAGCTCTCACTCTAGCGGGGGCCCTCTTGAGACCCAGTACTTC
J gene: TRBJ2-5
clone size: -
D gene: TRBD2
V gene: TRBV7-2

CDR3 protein: CASSLPGQGTLGAFF
CDR3 DNA: TGTGCCAGCAGTTTACCCGGACAGGGGACCCTGGGAGCTTTCTTT
J gene: TRBJ1-1
clone size: -
D gene: TRBD1
V gene: TRBV28

CDR3 protein: CATQASGQRWGPYGYTF
CDR3 DNA: TGTGCCACCCAGGCATCCGGACAGCGTTGGGGACCGTATGGCTACACCTTC
J gene: TRBJ1-2
clone size: -
D gene: -
V gene: TRBV27

CDR3 protein: CASLPWAGNTEAFF
CDR3 DNA: TGTGCCAGCCTCCCCTGGGCCGGAAACACTGAAGCTTTCTTT
J gene: TRBJ1-1
clone size: -
D gene: -
V gene: TRBV2

CDR3 protein: CAISDSGTTETQYF
CDR3 DNA: TGTGCCATCAGTGACTCGGGGACTACTGAGACCCAGTACTTC
J gene: TRBJ2-5
clone size: -
D gene: TRBD2
V gene: TRBV10-3

CDR3 protein: CASSSSAGGHYEQYF
CDR3 DNA: TGTGCCAGCAGCTCATCAGCGGGGGGTCATTACGAGCAGTACTTC
J gene: TRBJ2-7
clone size: once
D gene: TRBD2
V gene: TRBV5-4

CDR3 protein: CAWTGRSDTEAFF
CDR3 DNA: TGTGCCTGGACAGGGAGGTCGGACACTGAAGCTTTCTTT
J gene: TRBJ1-1
clone size: -
D gene: -
V gene: TRBV30

CDR3 protein: CASSFSSNQPQHF
CDR3 DNA: TGTGCCAGCAGTTTCAGTAGCAATCAGCCCCAGCATTTT
J gene: TRBJ1-5
clone size: -
D gene: -
V gene: TRBV12-3/TRBV12-4

CDR3 protein: CASMRTGLNQPQHF
CDR3 DNA: TGTGCCAGCATGCGGACAGGACTTAATCAGCCCCAGCATTTT
J gene: TRBJ1-5
clone size: -
D gene: TRBD1
V gene: TRBV6-5

CDR3 protein: CAISVGQGAYGYTF
CDR3 DNA: TGTGCCATCAGTGTGGGACAGGGGGCTTATGGCTACACCTTC
J gene: TRBJ1-2
clone size: -
D gene: TRBD1
V gene: TRBV10-3

CDR3 protein: CASRDSTDTQYF
CDR3 DNA: TGTGCCTCTCGGGATAGCACAGATACGCAGTATTTT
J gene: TRBJ2-3
clone size: -
D gene: -
V gene: TRBV24-1

CDR3 protein: CASSLIGTSGYNEQFF
CDR3 DNA: TGCGCCAGCAGCTTGATAGGGACTAGCGGATACAATGAGCAGTTCTTC
J gene: TRBJ2-1
clone size: -
D gene: TRBD2
V gene: TRBV5-1

CDR3 protein: CASSQPPRTDTQYF
CDR3 DNA: TGTGCCAGCAGCCAACCGCCGCGAACAGATACGCAGTATTTT
J gene: TRBJ2-3
clone size: few
D gene: -
V gene: TRBV7-2

CDR3 protein: CSGGGAYGYTF
CDR3 DNA: TGCAGCGGAGGGGGGGCCTATGGCTACACCTTC
J gene: TRBJ1-2
clone size: -
D gene: -
V gene: TRBV29-1

CDR3 protein: CASSLRGFAGNTIYF
CDR3 DNA: TGTGCCAGCAGCCTAAGGGGCTTTGCTGGAAACACCATATATTTT
J gene: TRBJ1-3
clone size: -
D gene: -
V gene: TRBV7-2

CDR3 protein: CSASRDSTPGAQYF
CDR3 DNA: TGCAGTGCTAGTCGGGACAGCACGCCCGGGGCCCAGTACTTC
J gene: TRBJ2-5
clone size: -
D gene: TRBD1
V gene: TRBV20-1

CDR3 protein: CASSPPEGRAGNTIYF
CDR3 DNA: TGTGCCAGCTCACCACCGGAGGGGAGAGCTGGAAACACCATATATTTT
J gene: TRBJ1-3
clone size: -
D gene: -
V gene: TRBV18

CDR3 protein: CASSFPDSPLHF
CDR3 DNA: TGCGCCAGCAGCTTCCCCGATTCACCCCTCCACTTT
J gene: TRBJ1-6
clone size: -
D gene: -
V gene: TRBV5-1

CDR3 protein: CASSHRTSGSETQYF
CDR3 DNA: TGTGCCAGCAGCCATCGGACTAGCGGGAGTGAGACCCAGTACTTC
J gene: TRBJ2-5
clone size: -
D gene: TRBD2
V gene: TRBV3-1/TRBV3-2

CDR3 protein: CASSSRTGADSPLHF
CDR3 DNA: TGTGCCAGTAGTTCCCGGACAGGGGCGGATTCACCCCTCCACTTT
J gene: TRBJ1-6
clone size: -
D gene: TRBD1
V gene: TRBV19

CDR3 protein: CASSTRDGRGESYEQYF
CDR3 DNA: TGTGCTAGCAGCACTAGGGATGGCAGGGGGGAGTCCTACGAGCAGTACTTC
J gene: TRBJ2-7
clone size: -
D gene: -
V gene: TRBV9

CDR3 protein: CASRTSGGVTYEQYF
CDR3 DNA: TGTGCCAGCAGGACTAGCGGGGGGGTTACCTACGAGCAGTACTTC
J gene: TRBJ2-7
clone size: -
D gene: TRBD2
V gene: TRBV6-5

CDR3 protein: CASSPLGTPGANVLTF
CDR3 DNA: TGTGCCAGCAGCCCCCTGGGGACACCTGGGGCCAACGTCCTGACTTTC
J gene: TRBJ2-6
clone size: few
D gene: -
V gene: TRBV9

CDR3 protein: CASSPFSGRVGNAGELFF
CDR3 DNA: TGTGCCAGCAGTCCATTTAGCGGGAGAGTGGGGAACGCCGGGGAGCTGTTTTTT
J gene: TRBJ2-2
clone size: -
D gene: TRBD2
V gene: TRBV5-4

CDR3 protein: CASSHRSGRENNNYGYTF
CDR3 DNA: TGTGCCAGTAGTCACCGTTCGGGGAGGGAGAATAACAACTATGGCTACACCTTC
J gene: TRBJ1-2
clone size: -
D gene: -
V gene: TRBV19

CDR3 protein: CASSLGDRGVETQYF
CDR3 DNA: TGTGCCAGCAGCTTGGGGGACAGGGGTGTCGAGACCCAGTACTTC
J gene: TRBJ2-5
clone size: -
D gene: TRBD1
V gene: TRBV5-5

CDR3 protein: CASSQDFDREYNEQFF
CDR3 DNA: TGCGCCAGCAGCCAAGATTTTGACAGGGAGTACAATGAGCAGTTCTTC
J gene: TRBJ2-1
clone size: -
D gene: TRBD1
V gene: TRBV4-3

CDR3 protein: CASRAGLAGTDTQYF
CDR3 DNA: TGTGCCAGCAGAGCGGGACTAGCGGGGACAGATACGCAGTATTTT
J gene: TRBJ2-3
clone size: -
D gene: TRBD2
V gene: TRBV2

CDR3 protein: CSVVGTAEAFF
CDR3 DNA: TGCAGCGTTGTCGGGACAGCAGAAGCTTTCTTT
J gene: TRBJ1-1
clone size: -
D gene: TRBD1
V gene: TRBV29-1

CDR3 protein: CATTGGLGGEQFF
CDR3 DNA: TGTGCCACGACGGGGGGACTCGGTGGTGAGCAGTTCTTC
J gene: TRBJ2-1
clone size: -
D gene: TRBD2
V gene: TRBV28

CDR3 protein: CASSLVVSGNQPQHF
CDR3 DNA: TGTGCCAGCAGCTTGGTCGTGTCAGGCAATCAGCCCCAGCATTTT
J gene: TRBJ1-5
clone size: -
D gene: -
V gene: TRBV7-2

CDR3 protein: CASSQDRVGNIQYF
CDR3 DNA: TGTGCCAGCAGCCAGGACAGGGTTGGAAACATTCAGTACTTC
J gene: TRBJ2-4
clone size: -
D gene: TRBD1
V gene: TRBV4-2

CDR3 protein: CASSLSLRDTEAFF
CDR3 DNA: TGTGCCAGCAGCCTCTCGTTGCGGGACACTGAAGCTTTCTTT
J gene: TRBJ1-1
clone size: -
D gene: -
V gene: TRBV5-4

CDR3 protein: CASSFLLPLGMNTEAFF
CDR3 DNA: TGTGCCAGCAGTTTCCTATTACCTCTAGGAATGAACACTGAAGCTTTCTTT
J gene: TRBJ1-1
clone size: -
D gene: -
V gene: TRBV6-2/TRBV6-3

CDR3 protein: CASSYTGTGGAYTGANVLTF
CDR3 DNA: TGTGCCAGCAGTTACACCGGGACAGGGGGCGCCTATACTGGGGCCAACGTCCTGACTTTC
J gene: TRBJ2-6
clone size: -
D gene: TRBD1
V gene: TRBV2

CDR3 protein: CASSQDGWGESNQPQHF
CDR3 DNA: TGTGCCAGCAGCCAAGATGGTTGGGGGGAGAGCAATCAGCCCCAGCATTTT
J gene: TRBJ1-5
clone size: few
D gene: -
V gene: TRBV4-2

CDR3 protein: CATSDWDRGQRGYGYTF
CDR3 DNA: TGTGCCACCAGTGATTGGGACAGGGGGCAAAGGGGCTATGGCTACACCTTC
J gene: TRBJ1-2
clone size: -
D gene: TRBD1
V gene: TRBV24-1